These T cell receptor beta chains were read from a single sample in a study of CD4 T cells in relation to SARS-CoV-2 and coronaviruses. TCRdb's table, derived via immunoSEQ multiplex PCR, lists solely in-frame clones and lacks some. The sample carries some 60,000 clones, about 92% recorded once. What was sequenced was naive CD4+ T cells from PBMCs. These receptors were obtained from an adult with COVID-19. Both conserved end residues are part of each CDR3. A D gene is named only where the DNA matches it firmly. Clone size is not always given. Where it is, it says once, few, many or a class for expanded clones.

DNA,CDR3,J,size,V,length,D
TGCGCCAGCAGCCTGGCTAGCAATCAGCCCCAGCATTTT,CASSLASNQPQHF,TRBJ1-5,NA,TRBV4-1,13,NA
TGTGCCAGCAGTTTAACATCAGGGTACAAGCGGGAGACCCAGTACTTC,CASSLTSGYKRETQYF,TRBJ2-5,once,TRBV28,16,NA
TGTGCCAGCAGTTCAAGAGTGAGCCAGGGACGAGAGACCCAGTACTTC,CASSSRVSQGRETQYF,TRBJ2-5,NA,TRBV28,16,NA
TGCGCCAGCAGCTTGGGGGACGGGAGCTCCTACAATGAGCAGTTCTTC,CASSLGDGSSYNEQFF,TRBJ2-1,NA,TRBV5-1,16,NA
TGTGCCAGCAGCCCTAGGCCCTTGAACGCCAACAATGAGCAGTTCTTC,CASSPRPLNANNEQFF,TRBJ2-1,NA,TRBV6-2/TRBV6-3,16,NA
TGTGCCAGCTCTGGCCCCCCCATTAACAATGAGCAGTTCTTC,CASSGPPINNEQFF,TRBJ2-1,NA,TRBV5-4,14,NA
TGTGCCAGCAGTACGTGGTTTGAGACCCAGTACTTC,CASSTWFETQYF,TRBJ2-5,NA,TRBV28,12,NA
TGTGCCAGCAGCCAAGTCGCCGCTCTCGGGCAAGAGACCCAGTACTTC,CASSQVAALGQETQYF,TRBJ2-5,NA,TRBV3-1/TRBV3-2,16,NA
TGTGCCAGCAGCTTGATGGACGGTTTCACCGGGGAGCTGTTTTTT,CASSLMDGFTGELFF,TRBJ2-2,NA,TRBV11-2,15,NA
TGTGCCTGGAGTCAACAGGGTAGCAATCAGCCCCAGCATTTT,CAWSQQGSNQPQHF,TRBJ1-5,NA,TRBV30,14,NA
TGCAGCGTTGGTTGGTATGGGGCCAACGTCCTGACTTTC,CSVGWYGANVLTF,TRBJ2-6,NA,TRBV29-1,13,NA
TGTGCCAGCAGCCAAGCTGGGACTAGCGGAGGGCATGAGCAGTTCTTC,CASSQAGTSGGHEQFF,TRBJ2-1,NA,TRBV3-1/TRBV3-2,16,TRBD2
TGTGCCAGCAGTGACTCCACCTCGTCGGCTCCCCAGTACTTC,CASSDSTSSAPQYF,TRBJ2-5,NA,TRBV25-1,14,NA
TGTGCCACCAGTGCGGGGGCTGACTACGAGCAGTACTTC,CATSAGADYEQYF,TRBJ2-7,NA,TRBV24-1,13,NA
TGTGCCAGCAGCTCATATAGCGAGAGGGACACCGGGGAGCTGTTTTTT,CASSSYSERDTGELFF,TRBJ2-2,NA,TRBV5-5,16,NA
TGTGCCAGCAGCTTAGGTGGGGGGAGGGCCCGTCCAGATACGCAGTATTTT,CASSLGGGRARPDTQYF,TRBJ2-3,once,TRBV7-9,17,TRBD2
TGCGCCAGCAGTCCGGGACTAGCTGGCACCGGGGAGCTGTTTTTT,CASSPGLAGTGELFF,TRBJ2-2,NA,TRBV5-1,15,TRBD2
TGTGCCAGCAGTTTTTTGGACCTACGCAGGTCCGGACAAGAGACCCAGTACTTC,CASSFLDLRRSGQETQYF,TRBJ2-5,NA,TRBV28,18,NA
TGTGCCAGCAGCGTAGATGGCAGTGGGGGCTACACCTTC,CASSVDGSGGYTF,TRBJ1-2,NA,TRBV9,13,NA
TGTGCCAGCTGGACCGACAGTCGGCTTGGAGGCTACACCTTC,CASWTDSRLGGYTF,TRBJ1-2,NA,TRBV5-4,14,NA
TGTGCCACCCGCGGACAGGGGAACACCGGGGAGCTGTTTTTT,CATRGQGNTGELFF,TRBJ2-2,few,TRBV24-1,14,TRBD1
TGTGCCAGCAGCGGGAGGTCGAAAAACATTCAGTACTTC,CASSGRSKNIQYF,TRBJ2-4,NA,TRBV2,13,TRBD2
TGCAGCGTTGACAGGGAGGAAGAGACCCAGTACTTC,CSVDREEETQYF,TRBJ2-5,NA,TRBV29-1,12,NA
TGTGCCAGCAGTTCCACTCAACAGGGTTCCTACGAGCAGTACTTC,CASSSTQQGSYEQYF,TRBJ2-7,NA,TRBV28,15,NA
TGTGCCAGCAGCGTAGTGGCGAACACCGGGGAGCTGTTTTTT,CASSVVANTGELFF,TRBJ2-2,NA,TRBV9,14,NA
TGTGCCAGCAGCTTAACCCGGGGACCCTACGAGCAGTACTTC,CASSLTRGPYEQYF,TRBJ2-7,NA,TRBV11-3,14,NA
TGTGCCTGGAGCCAGGGAAAGGAGACCCAGTACTTC,CAWSQGKETQYF,TRBJ2-5,NA,TRBV30,12,NA
TGTGCCAGCAGCCAAGATGGCAGCGTCTATAATTCACCCCTCCACTTT,CASSQDGSVYNSPLHF,TRBJ1-6,NA,TRBV3-1/TRBV3-2,16,NA
TGTGCCAGCAGCGGGGGGGCCGGGGACCGCTCCTACAATGAGCAGTTCTTC,CASSGGAGDRSYNEQFF,TRBJ2-1,NA,TRBV5-4,17,NA
TGTGCCAGCAGTGAAGCTGGACTAGCGGACCGCTCCTACGAGCAGTACTTC,CASSEAGLADRSYEQYF,TRBJ2-7,NA,TRBV6-1,17,TRBD2
TGTGCCAGCAGTGATAAACCGGGACTAGCGGGAGCCATTTGGGAGAAAAATGAGCAGTTCTTC,CASSDKPGLAGAIWEKNEQFF,TRBJ2-1,NA,TRBV9,21,TRBD2
TGTGCCAGTAGGGAAGCGGGGATACGCACAGATACGCAGTATTTT,CASREAGIRTDTQYF,TRBJ2-3,once,TRBV19,15,TRBD2
TGCGCCAGCAGGGTGTCTAGCGGAGGAACCACAGATACGCAGTATTTT,CASRVSSGGTTDTQYF,TRBJ2-3,NA,TRBV5-1,16,TRBD2
TGTGCCAGCAACCCCTCCCCCCCTCAGGTCAGGGGGACCCAGTACTTC,CASNPSPPQVRGTQYF,TRBJ2-5,NA,TRBV12-1,16,NA
TGTGCCAGTACCCCCGGGACCGGTAATGAAAAACTGTTTTTT,CASTPGTGNEKLFF,TRBJ1-4,NA,TRBV19,14,NA
TGTGCCAGCAGCGCCTACTCTGGGGCCAACGTCCTGACTTTC,CASSAYSGANVLTF,TRBJ2-6,NA,TRBV9,14,NA
TGTGCCAGCAGCTTCGTAGCAGGGAGGGCCGGGGAGCTGTTTTTT,CASSFVAGRAGELFF,TRBJ2-2,NA,TRBV7-2,15,TRBD2
TGTGCCAGCAATTACAGGTTTAGCAATCAGCCCCAGCATTTT,CASNYRFSNQPQHF,TRBJ1-5,NA,TRBV6-2/TRBV6-3,14,NA
TGTGCCAGCAGTGAAAGGGGTTTTGCTGAAGCTTTCTTT,CASSERGFAEAFF,TRBJ1-1,NA,TRBV2,13,NA
TGTGCCAGTGAAGTTGGGGGAACAGATACGCAGTATTTT,CASEVGGTDTQYF,TRBJ2-3,NA,TRBV3-1/TRBV3-2,13,NA
TGTGCCAGCAGTGACGGAAAGAGAGCGGGAGTGGCAGATACGCAGTATTTT,CASSDGKRAGVADTQYF,TRBJ2-3,NA,TRBV2,17,TRBD2